What follows are 9 T cell receptor beta chains derived from one specimen sequenced in a study of metastatic and nonmetastatic thyroid tumors. Nobody among the patients had been given any treatment before thyroid surgery. TCRdb re-clonotyped the PCR reads through MiXCR. The table has roughly 33,000 clones, approximately 17% seen once. Sample: blood. Receptors were obtained from a female donor with papillary thyroid cancer or a benign thyroid nodule (not recorded which). Some clones in this sample may be carry-over from other donors' samples.

This clone showed up many times. V usage is TRBV20-1 and J usage is TRBJ1-1; D is uncertain. CDR3 length equals 15 residues. Trimming took 3 bases from V and 1 from J, leaving 15 bases between them. Per germline, CDR1 DFQATT and CDR2 SNEGSKA (reference sequence). CDR3: CSASKSAGGNTEAFF. CDR3 DNA sequence: TGCAGTGCTAGTAAGAGCGCAGGCGGGAACACTGAAGCTTTCTTT.

This clone was counted at least ten times. The CDR3 region is CAWGQGYNSPLHF. The CDR3 coding sequence is TGTGCCTGGGGACAGGGCTATAATTCACCCCTCCACTTT. The rearrangement uses TRBV30 and TRBJ1-6, with TRBD1 matching over 8 bases. The CDR3 runs to 13 residues. Germline values: CDR1 GTSNPN, CDR2 SVGIG (reference sequence). V shed 5 bases and J 3 bases; nucleotides not matched to a gene: 0.

This clone is categorized as medium-sized. The chain joins TRBV11-3 to TRBJ1-1; D gene uncertain. The CDR3 is made up of 13 amino acids. V was pared by 5 bases and J by 7 bases, with 14 bases between. Germline CDR1 SGHNT, CDR2 YENEEA. CDR3 region: CASSPIVTLEAFF. In DNA form, the CDR3 reads TGTGCCAGCAGCCCCATCGTGACGCTTGAAGCTTTCTTT.

This clone was recorded at least ten times. The chain joins TRBV5-6 to TRBJ1-2; tentatively, D is TRBD1 (5 bases). Germline V lookup: CDR1 SGHDT, CDR2 YYEEEE. The CDR3 is 16 amino acids. V lost 0 bases to trimming and J lost 1 base, with 13 bases between them. The CDR3 loop reads CASSLVQALFNYGYTF. In nucleotides, the CDR3 is TGTGCCAGCAGCTTGGTACAGGCTTTGTTTAACTATGGCTACACCTTC. Filled out from reference TRBV5-6 and TRBJ1-2, the complete variable domain reads DAGVTQSPTHLIKTRGQQVTLRCSPKSGHDTVSWYQQALGQGPQFIFQYYEEEERQRGNFPDRFSGHQFPNYSSELNVNALLLGDSALYLCASSLVQALFNYGYTFGSGTRLTVV.

This clone was seen a few times. V and J are TRBV28 and TRBJ2-7; 14 bases align to TRBD2. Germline V gene data show CDR1 as MDHEN and CDR2 as SYDVKM. Trimming took 6 bases from V and 3 from J; bases not matched to a gene: 10. This CDR3 spans 17 amino acids. The CDR3 DNA is TGTGCCAGCAGCCAAGGGACTAGCGGGAGCAGGGACTACGAGCAGTACTTC. Its translation is CASSQGTSGSRDYEQYF.

In this sample, this clone turned up a few times. This chain uses TRBV24-1 with TRBJ2-1; the match to TRBD2 covers 12 bases. Germline V gives CDR1 KGHDR, CDR2 SFDVKD. CDR3 length: 16 amino acids. V was pared by 4 bases and J by 6 bases, with 6 bases of the junction left unmatched. CDR3 DNA: TGTGCCACCAGTGACCAGACTAGCGGGAGAGGCAATGAGCAGTTCTTC. It yields the protein CATSDQTSGRGNEQFF.

This clone was recorded at least ten times. The chain links TRBV29-1 to TRBJ1-1; D is undetermined. This CDR3 spans 14 amino acids. The germline V gene has CDR1 SQVTM and CDR2 ANQGSEA. V lost 7 bases and J lost 2, with 17 bases in between. CDR3 coding DNA: TGCAGCGCTCAGGAGGGAGAATTAAACACTGAAGCTTTCTTT. This encodes CSAQEGELNTEAFF.

This clone has at least ten counts. V gene TRBV19 combines with J gene TRBJ1-5; D is ambiguous. Per the germline V gene, CDR1 is LNHDA and CDR2 is SQIVND (reference sequence). CDR3 length equals 16 residues. V lost 4 bases, J lost 2 bases, and 15 bases lay in between. Here the CDR3 DNA reads TGTGCCAGTAGTACGTTAGGTGAGGGAGGCAATCAGCCCCAGCATTTT. This encodes CASSTLGEGGNQPQHF.

In its sample, this clone was seen many times. Other DNA variants within this sample encode the same CDR3. The V gene is TRBV28, the J gene TRBJ1-1; weak D call: TRBD1 (5 bases). Germline V lookup: CDR1 MDHEN, CDR2 SYDVKM. The V gene lost 4 bases and the J gene lost 4 bases, with 10 bases spanning the gap. The CDR3 length is 13 residues. The CDR3 nucleotides are TGTGCCAGCAGTTCCCATGGGGGCACTGAAGCTTTCTTT. It yields the protein CASSSHGGTEAFF.